Below, one TCR beta chain is given with its context. The record originates from a study of blood T cell repertoires in COVID-19. Original processing methods: How many nucleated cells were present was estimated from reference gene primer amplification. The repertoire was sequenced with immunoSEQ multiplex PCR; TCRdb's copy has only in-frame clones and lacks some. V and J calls and clone size come straight from that table; D and trimming were deduced from the DNA. This repertoire shows a few hundred thousand clones, 85% found once; its top ten account for roughly 3.9%. This TCR derives from a woman younger than 35 with acute or convalescent COVID-19. Sequences were obtained from peripheral blood.

CDR3 amino acids: CASSPFYSQGRAGANVLTF. The CDR3 coding sequence is TGTGCCAGCTCACCGTTCTATTCCCAGGGTCGGGCTGGGGCCAACGTCCTGACTTTC. The chain combines TRBV18 with TRBJ2-6; D is possibly TRBD1 (5 bases). Trimming cost V 3 bases and J 2 bases, with 20 bases left between them. Germline-derived CDR1 and CDR2 are KGHSH and LQKENI. The CDR3 runs to 19 residues. The complete variable domain, with remaining parts taken from reference TRBV18 and TRBJ2-6, reads NAGVMQNPRHLVRRRGQEARLRCSPMKGHSHVYWYRQLPEEGLKFMVYLQKENIIDESGMPKERFSAEFPKEGPSILRIQQVVRGDSAAYFCASSPFYSQGRAGANVLTFGAGSRLTVL.